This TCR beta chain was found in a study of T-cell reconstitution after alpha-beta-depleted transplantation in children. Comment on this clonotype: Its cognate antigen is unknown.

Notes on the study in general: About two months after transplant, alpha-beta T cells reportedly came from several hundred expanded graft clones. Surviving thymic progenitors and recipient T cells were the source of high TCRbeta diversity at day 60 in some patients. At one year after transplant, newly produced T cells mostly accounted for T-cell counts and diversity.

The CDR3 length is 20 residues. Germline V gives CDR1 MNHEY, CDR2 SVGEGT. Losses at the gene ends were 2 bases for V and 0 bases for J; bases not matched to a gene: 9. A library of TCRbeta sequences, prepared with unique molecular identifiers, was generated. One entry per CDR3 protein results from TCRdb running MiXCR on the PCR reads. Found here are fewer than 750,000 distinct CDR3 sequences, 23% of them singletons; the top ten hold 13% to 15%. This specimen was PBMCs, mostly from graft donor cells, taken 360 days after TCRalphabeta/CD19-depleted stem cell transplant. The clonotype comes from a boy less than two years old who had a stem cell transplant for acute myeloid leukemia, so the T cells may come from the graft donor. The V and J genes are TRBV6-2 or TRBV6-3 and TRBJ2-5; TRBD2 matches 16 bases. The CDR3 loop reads CASSYVHGTSGGAYQETQYF. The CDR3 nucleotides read TGTGCCAGCAGTTACGTCCACGGGACTAGCGGGGGGGCGTACCAAGAGACCCAGTACTTC.